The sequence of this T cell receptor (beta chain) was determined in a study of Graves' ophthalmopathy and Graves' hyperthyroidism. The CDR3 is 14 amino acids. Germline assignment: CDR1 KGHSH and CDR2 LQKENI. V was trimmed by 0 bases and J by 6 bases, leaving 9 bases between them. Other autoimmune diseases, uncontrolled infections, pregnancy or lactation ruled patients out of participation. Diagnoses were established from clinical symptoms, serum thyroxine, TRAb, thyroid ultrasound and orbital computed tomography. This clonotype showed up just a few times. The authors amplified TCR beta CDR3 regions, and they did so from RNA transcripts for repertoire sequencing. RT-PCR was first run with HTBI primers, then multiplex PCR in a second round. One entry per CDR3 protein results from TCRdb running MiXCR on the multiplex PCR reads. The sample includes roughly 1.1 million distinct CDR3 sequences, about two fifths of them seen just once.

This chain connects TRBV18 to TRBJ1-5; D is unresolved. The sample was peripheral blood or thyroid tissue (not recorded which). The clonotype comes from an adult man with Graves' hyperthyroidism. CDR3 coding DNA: TGTGCCAGCTCACCACCGGGTCCCCGTCAGCCCCAGCATTTT. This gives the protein CASSPPGPRQPQHF.